Below, 25 T cell receptor beta chains from the same sample are listed, as sequenced in a study of T cells in Graves' hyperthyroidism and ophthalmopathy. Regions amplified from RNA transcripts were the TCR beta CDR3 regions. The HTBI primer set was used in a first-round RT-PCR of the TCR CDR3. TCRdb fed the multiplex PCR reads into MiXCR, producing one record per CDR3 protein. Of approximately 530,000 distinct CDR3 sequences in the sample, just under 20% are singletons; the top ten hold 40% to 50%. Source material: blood. The origin of the receptors is a man in his forties with Graves' ophthalmopathy.

In this sample, this clonotype turned up many times. The chain links TRBV6-1 to TRBJ2-3, with D hard to call. The CDR3 length is 13 residues. The germline V and J ends were trimmed by 10 bases and 4 bases, with 15 bases remaining between them. CDR1 is MNHNS, CDR2 SASEGT, per germline. This CDR3 is CAILAPVADTQYF. The CDR3, as DNA: TGTGCCATCCTCGCGCCCGTTGCAGATACGCAGTATTTT.

This clonotype was seen many times. The chain has TRBV2 and TRBJ2-5; tentatively, D is TRBD1 or TRBD2 (6 bases each). The CDR3 consists of 15 residues. Between the trimmed V and J ends, which lost 4 bases and 1 base, there was a span of 13 bases. Germline CDR1 and CDR2: SNHLY and FYNNEI. CDR3 nucleotides: TGTGCCAGCAGTGCAGAGGGGGGATCCCAAGAGACCCAGTACTTC. Amino acid sequence: CASSAEGGSQETQYF.

In regard to this clonotype: This may come from a read error, since a much larger clone is one base off. The chain couples TRBV20-1 to TRBJ1-1, with D maybe TRBD1 (5 bases). This CDR3 contains 13 residues. From germline, CDR1 is DFQATT and CDR2 SNEGSKA (reference sequence). The CDR3 DNA reads TGCAGGGCTCGGGACTGGACGAACACTGAAGCTTTCTTT. Translated, it gives CRARDWTNTEAFF.

Ten or more counts support this clonotype. The J gene is TRBJ1-1, the V gene TRBV12-3 or TRBV12-4, with a tentative D call TRBD1 (6 bases). Trimming cost V 6 bases and J 7 bases, with 21 bases left between them. The CDR3 sequence is 15 residues long. The DNA of the CDR3 is TGTGCCAGCAGCCGAGACGAGGTGGGGGCTGTTGAAGCTTTCTTT. Translated: CASSRDEVGAVEAFF.

The rearrangement joins TRBV12-5 to TRBJ1-5; no definite D call. V gave up 7 bases and J gave up 6 bases, with 7 bases separating them. The CDR3 covers 11 residues. CDR1 LGHNT and CDR2 FRNRAP come from the germline V gene. The CDR3 region has the DNA TGTGCTAGTGCCGGGAGTCAGCCCCAGCATTTT. Protein sequence: CASAGSQPQHF.

The gene calls are TRBV28 and TRBJ2-7; 8 bases are shared with TRBD2. Germline V CDR1 and CDR2: MDHEN, SYDVKM. This CDR3 has 18 residues. The ends lost 3 bases at V and 0 bases at J; junction bases unmatched: 13. The CDR3 sequence is CASSLTWPRLASSYEQYF. CDR3 coding DNA: TGTGCCAGCAGTTTGACTTGGCCGAGACTAGCGAGCTCCTACGAGCAGTACTTC.

This clonotype was detected only once. One junction end does not reproduce the germline sequence, and a read error may be involved. The rearrangement links TRBV7-2 to TRBJ2-2; 12 positions match TRBD1. In germline, CDR1 is SGHTA, CDR2 FQGNSA. The CDR3 spans 15 residues. CDR3 loop: CAGSWGQGATGELFF. In DNA, the CDR3 is TGTGCCGGCAGCTGGGGACAGGGGGCGACCGGGGAGCTGTTTTTT.

This clonotype has ten or more counts. The chain joins TRBV11-2 to TRBJ2-7; D is possibly TRBD1 (6 bases). V was trimmed by 6 bases and J by 3 bases, leaving 12 bases between them. The germline V gene encodes CDR1 SGHAT and CDR2 FQNNGV. The CDR3 runs 13 residues. CDR3 protein: CASSLRDNYEQYF. CDR3 nucleotide sequence: TGTGCCAGCAGTCTCCGGGACAACTACGAGCAGTACTTC.

This clonotype was seen a handful of times. V is TRBV20-1 and J is TRBJ2-3; 13 nucleotides line up with TRBD2. With V trimmed by 1 base and J by 0 bases, 7 bases remained unmatched. The CDR3 sequence is 18 residues long. Germline lookup yields CDR1 DFQATT and CDR2 SNEGSKA (reference sequence). CDR3: CSARVGLAGFLSTDTQYF. In DNA form, the CDR3 reads TGCAGTGCTAGAGTGGGACTAGCGGGATTTCTTAGCACAGATACGCAGTATTTT.

The V and J genes are TRBV3-1 and TRBJ2-1; 7 bases match TRBD1. Germline V gene sequence: CDR1 LGHDT, CDR2 YNNKEL (reference sequence). The CDR3 has 15 amino acids. The trim removed 3 bases at V and 7 bases at J, leaving 9 bases unmatched. Here the CDR3 reads CASSHQQGLGNEQFF. CDR3 sequence (DNA): TGTGCCAGCAGCCATCAACAGGGGCTTGGGAATGAGCAGTTCTTC.

This clonotype came up many times. The chain employs TRBV18 and TRBJ2-5, with 12 bases lining up with TRBD2. The V gene's germline CDR1 is KGHSH and CDR2 LQKENI. The junction had 5 bases not matched to a gene; V was cut back by 6 bases and J by 3 bases. The CDR3 has 15 amino acids. The CDR3 coding sequence is TGTGCCAGCTCTCCTCGACTAGCGGGAGAAGAGACCCAGTACTTC. Translating gives CASSPRLAGEETQYF.

This clonotype was found a few times. The rearrangement links TRBV5-8 to TRBJ1-2, with D possibly matching TRBD1 (6 bases). Trimming removed 3 bases at V and 4 bases at J, with 22 bases between. Germline V gives CDR1 SGHTS, CDR2 YDEGEE. This CDR3 has 17 residues. The CDR3 region is CASSSLGGDKGTYGYTF. Here the CDR3 DNA reads TGTGCCAGCAGCTCTTTAGGTGGGGACAAGGGCACCTATGGCTACACCTTC.

This clonotype has a count of ten or more. This chain connects TRBV7-2 to TRBJ2-2, with D maybe TRBD2 (5 bases). With 3 bases removed from V and 3 bases from J, the gap between germline ends came to 8 bases. CDR3 length: 14 amino acids. CDR1 is SGHTA and CDR2 is FQGNSA in the germline V gene. CDR3 loop: CASSLYGDTGELFF. DNA for the CDR3: TGTGCCAGCAGCTTGTACGGGGACACCGGGGAGCTGTTTTTT.

The genes are TRBV6-1 and TRBJ1-5; 9 bases fit TRBD1. Trimming at V came to 2 bases and at J to 0 bases, leaving 8 bases not matched to a gene. This CDR3 comprises 18 residues. From germline, CDR1 is MNHNS and CDR2 SASEGT. The CDR3 spells CASSEKGQGRSSNQPQHF. CDR3 nucleotide sequence: TGTGCCAGCAGTGAAAAGGGACAGGGAAGGAGTAGCAATCAGCCCCAGCATTTT.

This clonotype appeared a few times. The chain is built from TRBV24-1 and TRBJ2-7; no reliable D call. Trimming left V 4 bases short and J 0 bases short, with 6 bases between. There are 13 residues in the CDR3. CDR1 KGHDR and CDR2 SFDVKD come from the germline V gene. In DNA, the CDR3 is TGTGCCACCAGTGACGGGTACTCCTACGAGCAGTACTTC. This encodes CATSDGYSYEQYF.

The rearrangement uses TRBV4-2 and TRBJ1-1; D is unclear. Germline CDR1 reads LGHNA; CDR2 reads YNFKEQ. The CDR3 runs 15 residues. V dropped 0 bases and J dropped 6 bases, with 14 bases sitting between them. CDR3 DNA: TGTGCCAGCAGCCAAGAAATGGACCCAAGGGCTGAAGCTTTCTTT. It is translated as CASSQEMDPRAEAFF.

Only a few counts were recorded for this clonotype. The chain employs TRBV6-1 and TRBJ2-1; a weak D match, TRBD2 (6 bases). CDR1 MNHNS and CDR2 SASEGT come from the germline V gene. V was trimmed by 4 bases and J by 4 bases, leaving 14 bases between them. This CDR3 has 15 amino acids. CDR3 sequence reads: CASSALSGPYNEQFF. The CDR3 coding sequence is TGTGCCAGCAGTGCTCTTAGCGGACCTTACAATGAGCAGTTCTTC.

The chain has TRBV18 and TRBJ2-3, with D possibly being TRBD2 (5 bases). From germline, CDR1 is KGHSH and CDR2 LQKENI. The CDR3 extends over 14 amino acids. The V and J ends lost 5 bases and 1 base respectively, with 10 bases between them. CDR3 sequence reads: CASSADFGTDTQYF. CDR3 sequence (DNA): TGTGCCAGCTCAGCGGACTTCGGCACAGATACGCAGTATTTT. The full variable domain, rest sourced from reference TRBV18 and TRBJ2-3, is NAGVMQNPRHLVRRRGQEARLRCSPMKGHSHVYWYRQLPEEGLKFMVYLQKENIIDESGMPKERFSAEFPKEGPSILRIQQVVRGDSAAYFCASSADFGTDTQYFGPGTRLTVL.

This clonotype has more than one count but fewer than ten. The rearrangement joins TRBV5-1 to TRBJ1-1; D remains unclear. The CDR3 covers 17 residues. Trimming shortened V by 1 base and J by 0 bases, and 16 bases separated the two germline ends. Per germline, CDR1 SGHRS and CDR2 YFSETQ. The CDR3 reads CASSLSGPLTMNTEAFF. CDR3 nucleotides: TGCGCCAGCAGCTTGAGCGGACCATTAACCATGAACACTGAAGCTTTCTTT.

This chain joins TRBV5-4 and TRBJ2-1; the match to TRBD1 covers 7 bases. This CDR3 spans 15 amino acids. V lost 2 bases to trimming and J lost 4 bases; unmatched junction nucleotides: 6. Germline CDR1 SGHNT, CDR2 YYREEE (reference sequence). The CDR3 region is CASSFEGARYNEQFF. CDR3 coding DNA: TGTGCCAGCAGCTTCGAGGGGGCGAGATACAATGAGCAGTTCTTC.

This clonotype was seen a handful of times. The chain is built from TRBV3-1 and TRBJ1-2, with 8 bases matching TRBD1. The J segment lost 0 bases and the V segment lost 0 bases, leaving 9 bases of the junction unmatched. This CDR3 is built from 18 residues. From germline, CDR1 is LGHDT and CDR2 YNNKEL (reference sequence). The CDR3 region has the DNA TGTGCCAGCAGCCAAGATATTGGACAGGGCTTTACTAACTATGGCTACACCTTC. Translation gives CASSQDIGQGFTNYGYTF.

This clonotype was seen many times. The chain couples TRBV2 to TRBJ1-5, with 11 bases lining up with TRBD1. CDR1 is SNHLY, CDR2 FYNNEI, per germline. With 11 bases clipped from V and 6 bases from J, the junction kept 12 bases outside the gene matches. CDR3 size: 15 residues. This CDR3 reads CASGGTGGRSQPQHF. DNA for the CDR3: TGTGCCTCTGGCGGGACAGGGGGAAGAAGTCAGCCCCAGCATTTT.

In its sample, this clonotype was seen many times. The gene calls are TRBV11-1 and TRBJ2-7; D unresolved. Germline loops: CDR1 SGHAT, CDR2 FQDESV (reference sequence). The ends were cut back, 5 bases at V and 2 bases at J, with 16 bases in the middle. This CDR3 region has 15 residues. The CDR3 reads CASSLNGPGPYEQYF. DNA of the CDR3: TGTGCCAGCAGCCTAAACGGCCCCGGGCCCTACGAGCAGTACTTC. The full variable domain, completed using reference TRBV11-1 and TRBJ2-7, is EAEVAQSPRYKITEKSQAVAFWCDPISGHATLYWYRQILGQGPELLVQFQDESVVDDSQLPKDRFSAERLKGVDSTLKIQPAELGDSAMYLCASSLNGPGPYEQYFGPGTRLTVT.

The gene calls are TRBV12-3 or TRBV12-4 and TRBJ1-2; a possible D gene is TRBD1 (6 bases). This CDR3 is 16 amino acids long. V dropped 3 bases and J dropped 7 bases, with 21 bases sitting between them. The CDR3 DNA follows: TGTGCCAGCAGTTTCCCTACTAGTGGGGGCAAGAGTGGCTACACCTTC. Amino acids: CASSFPTSGGKSGYTF.

V is TRBV28 and J is TRBJ1-6; the match to TRBD1 covers 7 bases. This CDR3 comprises 15 residues. Germline-derived CDR1 and CDR2 are MDHEN and SYDVKM. V dropped 5 bases and J dropped 7; count of bases not matched to a gene: 8. The CDR3: CASSAGGVKNSPLHF. The CDR3 DNA reads as TGTGCCAGCAGTGCAGGGGGAGTGAAGAATTCACCCCTCCACTTT.